The 13 T cell receptor beta chains presented below share a single source sample, sequenced in a study of vaccination effects on CD4 cells after COVID-19. Prior to sequencing, the ViraFEST assay stimulated PBMC with viral peptide pools, which expanded the antigen-specific CD4+ T cells. At the end of about ten days of culture, CD4+ T cells were isolated. The assay was immunoSEQ multiplex PCR, and TCRdb's table has in-frame clones only and misses some. The table shows about 8,100 clones, with 65% to 80% occurring only once. Their specific antigens are unknown. The sequencing here drew on CD4+ T cells from PBMCs cultured with HCoV-229E spike peptides, taken before COVID-19 vaccination. The receptor set was obtained from a human donor who received a COVID-19 vaccine.

V and J are TRBV25-1 and TRBJ1-3, with D hard to call. Trimming shortened V by 5 bases and J by 2 bases, and 1 base separated the two germline ends. CDR1 and CDR2 from the germline V gene are MGHDK and SYGVNS. CDR3 size: 11 residues. The CDR3 sequence is CASSPGNTIYF. The DNA for the CDR3 is TGTGCCAGCAGTCCTGGAAACACCATATATTTT.

V usage is TRBV19 and J usage is TRBJ1-4; 7 bases fit TRBD1. The CDR3 sequence is 16 residues long. Germline V gene lookup returns CDR1 LNHDA and CDR2 SQIVND (reference sequence). Germline trimming cut 5 bases from V and 5 bases from J; bases unmatched to any gene: 11. In DNA form, the CDR3 reads TGTGCCAGTAGTGGGTGGGGCCAAGGGGGCAATGAAAAACTGTTTTTT. It codes for CASSGWGQGGNEKLFF.

CDR3 nucleotides: TGTGCCAGCAGGGGCCCGGGTTTGCAGGGCTCCACTGAAGCTTTCTTT. It encodes CASRGPGLQGSTEAFF. V and J are TRBV2 and TRBJ1-1; a possible D gene is TRBD1 (5 bases). CDR1 SNHLY and CDR2 FYNNEI come from the germline V gene. V was trimmed by 6 bases and J by 4 bases, leaving 21 bases between them. The CDR3 contains 16 residues. Based on the CDR3 plus reference TRBV2 and TRBJ1-1, the full variable domain is EPEVTQTPSHQVTQMGQEVILRCVPISNHLYFYWYRQILGQKVEFLVSFYNNEISEKSEIFDDQFSVERPDGSNFTLKIRSTKLEDSAMYFCASRGPGLQGSTEAFFGQGTRLTVV.

The CDR3 sequence: CASSQVPGGLGNTIYF. The CDR3, as DNA: TGTGCCAGCAGCCAAGTTCCAGGGGGCTTGGGAAACACCATATATTTT. This chain joins TRBV3-1 (or the pseudogene TRBV3-2) and TRBJ1-3; TRBD1 matches 8 bases. After removal of 1 base from V and 4 bases from J, the junction contained 6 bases not matched to a gene. The CDR3 has 16 residues. Per germline, CDR1 LGHDT and CDR2 YNNKEL (reference sequence).

The gene calls are TRBV12-3 or TRBV12-4 and TRBJ2-5, with 8 bases matching TRBD1. Trimming took 6 bases from V and 4 from J; bases not matched to a gene: 4. The CDR3 loop spans 13 amino acids. CDR3: CASSRDRGETQYF. The CDR3 DNA reads TGTGCCAGCAGCCGCGACAGGGGAGAGACCCAGTACTTC.

The genes are TRBV6-1 and TRBJ1-2, with TRBD1 as a possible D gene (5 bases). Germline-derived CDR1 and CDR2 are MNHNS and SASEGT. V was pared by 2 bases and J by 6 bases, with 10 bases between. The length of the CDR3 is 13 residues. In DNA form, the CDR3 reads TGTGCCAGCAGTGAATTCGGGGGGAATGGCTACACCTTC. Protein sequence: CASSEFGGNGYTF.

The gene calls are TRBV29-1 and TRBJ2-3, with D possibly being TRBD1 (6 bases). V was clipped by 5 bases and J by 3 bases, with 18 bases between them. CDR3 length equals 15 residues. Germline loops: CDR1 SQVTM, CDR2 ANQGSEA. CDR3 DNA: TGCAGCGTTACATTTCTCGGACAGAGGACAGATACGCAGTATTTT. Its protein product is CSVTFLGQRTDTQYF.

The J gene is TRBJ2-2, the V gene TRBV24-1; 12 nucleotides match TRBD2. Per germline, CDR1 KGHDR and CDR2 SFDVKD. Trimming cost V 3 bases and J 0 bases; bases outside gene matches: 4. CDR3 size: 18 residues. DNA of the CDR3: TGTGCCACCAGTGATCCGACTAGCGGGGGATCGAACACCGGGGAGCTGTTTTTT. The encoded protein is CATSDPTSGGSNTGELFF.

The DNA for the CDR3 is TGCAGTGCTAGCACTAAAGAGACCCAGTACTTC. This gives the protein CSASTKETQYF. This chain links TRBV20-1 with TRBJ2-5; D unclear. V lost 3 bases to trimming and J lost 3 bases, with 5 bases between them. CDR3 length: 11 amino acids. Germline V gene data show CDR1 as DFQATT and CDR2 as SNEGSKA (reference sequence).

This chain uses TRBV5-4 with TRBJ2-7; perhaps TRBD1 as D (6 bases). This CDR3 has 14 residues. Germline V gene lookup returns CDR1 SGHNT and CDR2 YYREEE (reference sequence). V dropped 4 bases and J dropped 6 bases, with 17 bases sitting between them. In DNA, the CDR3 is TGTGCCAGCAGCCCAGGGGAAGTCTGGGGCGAGCAGTACTTC. Translated: CASSPGEVWGEQYF. The full variable domain, in which reference TRBV5-4 and TRBJ2-7 provide the parts outside the CDR3, is ETGVTQSPTHLIKTRGQQVTLRCSSQSGHNTVSWYQQALGQGPQFIFQYYREEENGRGNFPPRFSGLQFPNYSSELNVNALELDDSALYLCASSPGEVWGEQYFGPGTRLTVT.

The chain joins TRBV3-1 (or the pseudogene TRBV3-2) to TRBJ1-2; the D is unclear. CDR3 size: 14 residues. Per the germline V gene, CDR1 is LGHDT and CDR2 is YNNKEL (reference sequence). V shed 1 base and J shed 3 bases, with 9 bases lying between them. CDR3 in DNA: TGTGCCAGCAGCCAAGGGACCTTCGACTATGGCTACACCTTC. Residues: CASSQGTFDYGYTF.

This clone was seen more than once but under ten times. CDR3 sequence reads: CASSIPYHQGGIQYF. The CDR3 DNA reads as TGTGCCAGTAGTATCCCATACCACCAAGGGGGCATTCAGTACTTC. The genes are TRBV19 and TRBJ2-4, with a possible D match to TRBD1 (6 bases). Trimming took off 3 bases at V and 9 bases at J, with 18 bases between the two ends. The CDR3 consists of 15 residues. CDR1 and CDR2 (germline): LNHDA, SQIVND (reference sequence).

V is TRBV4-2 and J is TRBJ1-2, with D possibly TRBD1 on 5 matching bases. Germline loops: CDR1 LGHNA, CDR2 YNFKEQ. With 1 base removed from V and 1 base from J, the gap between germline ends came to 13 bases. This CDR3 comprises 16 residues. CDR3 residues: CASSQAAGFGNYGYTF. The CDR3 bases are TGTGCCAGCAGCCAAGCGGCAGGGTTCGGTAACTATGGCTACACCTTC.